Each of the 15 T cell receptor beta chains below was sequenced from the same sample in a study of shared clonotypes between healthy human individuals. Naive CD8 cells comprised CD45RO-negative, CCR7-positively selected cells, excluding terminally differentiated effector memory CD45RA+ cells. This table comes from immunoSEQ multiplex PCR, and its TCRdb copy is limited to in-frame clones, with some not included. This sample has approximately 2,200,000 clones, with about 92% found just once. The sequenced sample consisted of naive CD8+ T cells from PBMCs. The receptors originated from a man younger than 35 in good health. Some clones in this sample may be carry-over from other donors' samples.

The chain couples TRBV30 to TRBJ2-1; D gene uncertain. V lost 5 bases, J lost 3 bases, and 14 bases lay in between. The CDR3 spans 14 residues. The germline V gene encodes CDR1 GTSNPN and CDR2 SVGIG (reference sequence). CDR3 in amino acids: CAWEEGPSYNEQFF. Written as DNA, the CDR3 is TGTGCCTGGGAAGAAGGACCGAGCTACAATGAGCAGTTCTTC.

In DNA form, the CDR3 reads TGCGCCAGCAGCCAGACTAGCGGGAGTTTTTTCTTC. Residues: CASSQTSGSFFF. V is TRBV4-1 and J is TRBJ2-1, with 12 nucleotides matching TRBD2. This CDR3 region has 12 residues. Germline V gene data show CDR1 as MGHRA and CDR2 as YSYEKL. The trim removed 3 bases at V and 16 bases at J, leaving 4 bases unmatched.

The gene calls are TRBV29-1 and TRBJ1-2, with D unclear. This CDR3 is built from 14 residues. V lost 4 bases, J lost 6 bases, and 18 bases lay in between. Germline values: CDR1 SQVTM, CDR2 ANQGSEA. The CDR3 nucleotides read TGCAGCGTTGTCCGGGTCTTTCCAACCAATGGCTACACCTTC. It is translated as CSVVRVFPTNGYTF.

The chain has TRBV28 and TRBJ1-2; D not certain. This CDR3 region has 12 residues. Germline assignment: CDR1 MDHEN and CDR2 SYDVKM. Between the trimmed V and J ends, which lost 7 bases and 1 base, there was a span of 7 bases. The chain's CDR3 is CASTSSNYGYTF. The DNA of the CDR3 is TGTGCCAGCACCTCGAGTAACTATGGCTACACCTTC.

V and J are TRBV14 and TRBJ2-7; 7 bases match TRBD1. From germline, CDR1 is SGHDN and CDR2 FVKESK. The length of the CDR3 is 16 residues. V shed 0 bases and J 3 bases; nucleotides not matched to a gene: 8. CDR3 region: CASSQDYVGTDYEQYF. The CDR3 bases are TGTGCCAGCAGCCAAGATTATGTCGGGACAGACTACGAGCAGTACTTC.

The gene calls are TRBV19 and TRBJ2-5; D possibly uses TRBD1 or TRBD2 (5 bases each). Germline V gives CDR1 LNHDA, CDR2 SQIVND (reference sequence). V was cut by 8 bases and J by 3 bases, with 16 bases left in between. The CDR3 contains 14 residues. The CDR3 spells CASAGTEEKETQYF. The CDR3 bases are TGTGCCAGTGCCGGGACGGAAGAAAAAGAGACCCAGTACTTC.

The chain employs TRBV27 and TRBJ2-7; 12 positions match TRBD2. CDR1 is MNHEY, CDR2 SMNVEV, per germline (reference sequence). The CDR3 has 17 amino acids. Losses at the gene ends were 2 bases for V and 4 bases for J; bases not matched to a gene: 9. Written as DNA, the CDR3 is TGTGCCAGCAGTTTACGACTAGCGGGAGTTGCAGCGTACGAGCAGTACTTC. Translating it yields CASSLRLAGVAAYEQYF.

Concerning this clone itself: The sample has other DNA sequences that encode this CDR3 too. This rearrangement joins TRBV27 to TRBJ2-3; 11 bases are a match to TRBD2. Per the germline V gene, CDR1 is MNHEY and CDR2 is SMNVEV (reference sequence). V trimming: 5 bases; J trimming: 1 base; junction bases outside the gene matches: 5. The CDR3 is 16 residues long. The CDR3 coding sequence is TGTGCCAGCAGTCCGCTACTAGCGGGGGGCACAGATACGCAGTATTTT. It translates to CASSPLLAGGTDTQYF.

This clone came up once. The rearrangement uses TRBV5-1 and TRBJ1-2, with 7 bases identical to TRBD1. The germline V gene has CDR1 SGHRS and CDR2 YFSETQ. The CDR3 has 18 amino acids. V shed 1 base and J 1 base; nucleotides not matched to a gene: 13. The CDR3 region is CASSLLPAGTANNYGYTF. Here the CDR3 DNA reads TGCGCCAGCAGCTTGCTACCAGCTGGGACAGCAAATAACTATGGCTACACCTTC.

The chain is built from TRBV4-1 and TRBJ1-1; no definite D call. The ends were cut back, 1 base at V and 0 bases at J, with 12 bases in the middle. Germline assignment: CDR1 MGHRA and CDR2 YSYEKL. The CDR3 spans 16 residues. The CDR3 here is CASSQVRREVNTEAFF. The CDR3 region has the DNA TGCGCCAGCAGCCAAGTGCGCCGAGAAGTGAACACTGAAGCTTTCTTT.

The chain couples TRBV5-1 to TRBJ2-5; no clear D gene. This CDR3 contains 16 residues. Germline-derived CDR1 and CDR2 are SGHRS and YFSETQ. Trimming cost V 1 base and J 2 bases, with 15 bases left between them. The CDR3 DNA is TGCGCCAGCAGCTTGTCCCGGGCCTCCAGGCAAGAGACCCAGTACTTC. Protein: CASSLSRASRQETQYF.

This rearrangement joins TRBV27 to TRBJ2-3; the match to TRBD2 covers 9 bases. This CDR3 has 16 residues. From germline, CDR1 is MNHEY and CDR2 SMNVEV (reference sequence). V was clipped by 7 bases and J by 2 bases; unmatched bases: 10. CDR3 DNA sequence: TGTGCCAGCACCACAAGGACTAGCGTAAACACAGATACGCAGTATTTT. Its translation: CASTTRTSVNTDTQYF.

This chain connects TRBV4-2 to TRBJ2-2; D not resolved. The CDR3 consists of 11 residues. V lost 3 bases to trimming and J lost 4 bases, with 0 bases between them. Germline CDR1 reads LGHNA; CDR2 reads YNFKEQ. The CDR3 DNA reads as TGTGCCAGCAGCCACACCGGGGAGCTGTTTTTT. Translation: CASSHTGELFF.

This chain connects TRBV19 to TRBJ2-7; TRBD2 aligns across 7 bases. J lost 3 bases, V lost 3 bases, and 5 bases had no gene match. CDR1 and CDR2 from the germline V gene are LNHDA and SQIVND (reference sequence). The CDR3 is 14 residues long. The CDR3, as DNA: TGTGCCAGTAGTATGGTCCGGGAGGACTACGAGCAGTACTTC. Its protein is CASSMVREDYEQYF.

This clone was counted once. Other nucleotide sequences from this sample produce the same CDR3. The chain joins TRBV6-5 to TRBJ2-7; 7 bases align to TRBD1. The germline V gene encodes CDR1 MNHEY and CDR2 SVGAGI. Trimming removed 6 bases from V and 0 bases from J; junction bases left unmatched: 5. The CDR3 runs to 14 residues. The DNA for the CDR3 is TGTGCCAGCAGCCCGGGACAGAGCTCCTACGAGCAGTACTTC. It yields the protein CASSPGQSSYEQYF.